The source of this T cell receptor (beta chain) is a study of control samples from healthy donors and cancer patients. About this clone: One junction end disagrees with the germline gene, perhaps due to a read error.

Libraries were prepared by immunoSEQ multiplex PCR; TCRdb keeps only in-frame clonotypes and omits some of them. The repertoire has some 100,000 clones, more than 85% of them found once; the top ten carry roughly 1.2%. The CDR3 loop spans 15 amino acids. Per the germline V gene, CDR1 is SGDLS and CDR2 is YYNGEE. The sample was blood. The clonotype originates from a woman aged 45-60 years in good health. This chain connects TRBV9 to TRBJ1-6; 7 bases map to TRBD1. The chain's CDR3 is CASSVRQGGSSPLPF. The CDR3, as DNA: TGTGCCAGCAGCGTACGACAGGGAGGGAGTTCACCCCTCCCCTTT.